This T cell receptor (beta chain) came from a study of Graves' ophthalmopathy and Graves' hyperthyroidism. The CDR3 covers 14 residues. V lost 6 bases to trimming and J lost 2 bases, with 14 bases between them. Germline CDR1 and CDR2: MNHEY and SMNVEV (reference sequence). This clonotype showed up many times. The study amplified TCR beta CDR3 regions using RNA transcripts. Following a first-round RT-PCR that used HTBI primers, a second-round multiplex PCR was carried out. TCRdb reprocessed the multiplex PCR reads via MiXCR and lists one record per CDR3 protein. This table holds hundreds of thousands of distinct CDR3 sequences, around 15% found once.

V is TRBV27 and J is TRBJ2-7; possibly TRBD2 for D (6 bases). The source of this sequence is a woman aged 30 to 39 with Graves' ophthalmopathy. The sequenced material came from blood. The CDR3 reads CASSPDYRAYEQYF. The CDR3 nucleotides are TGTGCCAGCAGCCCGGACTACCGGGCCTACGAGCAGTACTTC.